This T cell receptor (beta chain) comes out of a study of response to subunit inactivated influenza vaccine. Study-wide findings and caveats: Authors suggested that a seasonal influenza vaccination recruits few new T cells each time.

As regards this clonotype: Its antigen is not identified.

TCRdb passed the RT-PCR reads through MiXCR, listing each CDR3 protein once. The top ten clones hold about 26% of a sample with about 190,000 distinct CDR3 sequences, about 15% of them seen once. Material: CD8+ T cells sorted from PBMCs, obtained roughly 5 days after vaccination. The clonotype comes from a man in his fifties or sixties who received an inactivated influenza vaccine.

In DNA form, the CDR3 reads TGTGCCAGCAGCCCCGAGTCCACTTCCCAAGAGACCCAGTACTTC. Translated: CASSPESTSQETQYF. This rearrangement joins TRBV11-1 to TRBJ2-5, with D unclear. The CDR3 totals 15 residues. Germline values: CDR1 SGHAT, CDR2 FQDESV (reference sequence). V was cut by 5 bases and J by 1 base, with 14 bases left in between.